This TCR beta chain was obtained from a study of T cell responses to AZD1222 COVID-19 vaccine (dated by TCRdb to the early 2020s). Describing the broader study: A total of 233 trial participants underwent TCR sequencing, of whom some 210 received two doses of AZD1222 and some 25 received two doses of the MenACWY control vaccine. Trial participants were enrolled by age into subgroups of 18-55, 56-69 and 70-plus years, and around 140, 26 and 57 TCR-sequenced participants, respectively, were included in these subgroups. Broad study findings and their caveats: No day 14 peak-response samples were available, so repertoires were characterized only after the peak T cell response. Most participants were white British and females outnumbered males, and the authors suggested that clonal diversity may have been underestimated. A significant rise in spike-specific TCR breadth and depth was observed after two AZD1222 doses relative to day 0 and relative to MenACWY recipients. Epitopes outside the regions mutated in the B.1.351 and B.1.1.7 variants were reportedly recognized by nearly half of the unique spike-specific TCRs. The vaccine-associated CD4 TCRs covered the entire spike protein, and the dominant responses fell in regions 160-218 and 743-854. The 56-69-year group was small, and its depth increase did not reach significance, likely because of low power. Only a handful of AZD1222 recipients were SARS-CoV-2 seropositive at baseline, limiting conclusions about previously exposed vaccinees.

The CDR3 regions of human TCRbeta chains were analyzed by immunosequencing. Turning to the authors' computational methods: Repertoire TCRs were checked for matches against a reference library of SARS-CoV-2-specific TCRs that had been generated using the MIRA antigen-specificity platform. Breadth was defined as the fraction of unique TCRs that were SARS-CoV-2-associated, and depth was defined as the fraction of total T cells that were SARS-CoV-2-associated. Using the MIRA data, every spike-specific TCR was mapped to the spike region that the TCR reacted to and assigned to either a CD4 or a CD8 class. Log10-transformed breadth and depth values were compared by one-way ANOVA with Sidak's multiple comparisons tests. TCRdb provides this immuneACCESS table in a form limited to in-frame rearrangements. Some clones are lacking; in checked studies, under half of them reflect an unresolved V gene, and why the rest are absent is not known. For V, J and clone size, that table is used; D and trimming come from the DNA. For this sample there are 86,000 or so clones; roughly 90% appear just once. Together, the top ten hold 6.9% of the sample.

The time point label for this specimen denotes: about 28 days (+/-7) after the second vaccine dose. Because spike-specific TCR depth and breadth did not differ between the two schedules, AZD1222 recipients who got a second dose at roughly 4 weeks were pooled with those who got a second dose at roughly 12 weeks. Vaccinee samples came from UK trials COV001 and COV002, including a single-blind randomized controlled phase 2/3 trial of AZD1222 (ChAdOx1 nCoV-19) in healthy adults. For TCRbeta chain sequencing, PBMC samples from trial participants were taken at day 0 and at day 28 after the second dose. Points on this clone: Its antigen specificity is not known. Base qualities are not recorded, but no much larger clone differs from it by a single base.

The germline V gene (reference sequence) specifies MNHEY as CDR1 and SMNVEV as CDR2. The CDR3 holds 13 amino acids from the cysteine to the phenylalanine. CDR3 DNA is the only sequence kept; it has 39 bases, read in frame from the first base. V lost 7 bases and J lost 4 bases; the stretch between them is 13 bases long. The TCR originated in an adult who received the AZD1222 COVID-19 vaccine. This chain is built from TRBV27 and TRBJ2-5; the D element might be TRBD1 or TRBD2, as each aligns at 5 bases. Sample: peripheral blood, taken 28 days after the second AZD1222 dose. The CDR3 reads as follows: CASTNGGGETQYF. The bases read TGTGCCAGCACTAATGGGGGTGGAGAGACCCAGTACTTC.